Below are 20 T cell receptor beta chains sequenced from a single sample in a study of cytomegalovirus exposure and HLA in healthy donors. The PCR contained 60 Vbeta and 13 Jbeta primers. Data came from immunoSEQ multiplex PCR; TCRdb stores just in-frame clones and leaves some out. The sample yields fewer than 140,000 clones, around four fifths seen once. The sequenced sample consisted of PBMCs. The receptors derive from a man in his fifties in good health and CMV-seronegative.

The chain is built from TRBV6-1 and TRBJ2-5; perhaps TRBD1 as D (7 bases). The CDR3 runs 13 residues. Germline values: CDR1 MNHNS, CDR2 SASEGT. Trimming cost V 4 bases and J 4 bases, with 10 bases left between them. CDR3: CASSGQGGETQYF. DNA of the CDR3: TGTGCCAGCAGTGGACAGGGAGGAGAGACCCAGTACTTC.

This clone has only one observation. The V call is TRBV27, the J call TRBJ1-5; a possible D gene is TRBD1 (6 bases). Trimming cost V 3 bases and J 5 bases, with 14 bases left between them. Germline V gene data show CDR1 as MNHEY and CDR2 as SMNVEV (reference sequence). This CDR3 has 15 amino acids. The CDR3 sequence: CASSFGGQAHQPQHF. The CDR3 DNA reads TGTGCCAGCAGTTTCGGGGGGCAGGCCCATCAGCCCCAGCATTTT.

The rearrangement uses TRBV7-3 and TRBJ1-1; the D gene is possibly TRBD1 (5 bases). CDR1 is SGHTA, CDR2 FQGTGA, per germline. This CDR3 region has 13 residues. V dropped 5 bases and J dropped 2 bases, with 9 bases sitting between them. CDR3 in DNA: TGTGCCAGCAGCATCGGGACTAACACTGAAGCTTTCTTT. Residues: CASSIGTNTEAFF.

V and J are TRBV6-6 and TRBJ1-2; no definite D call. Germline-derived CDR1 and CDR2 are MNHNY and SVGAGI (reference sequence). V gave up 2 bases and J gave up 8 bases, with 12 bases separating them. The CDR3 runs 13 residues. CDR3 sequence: CASSYEVSYGYTF. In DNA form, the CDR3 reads TGTGCCAGCAGTTACGAGGTGTCCTACGGCTACACCTTC.

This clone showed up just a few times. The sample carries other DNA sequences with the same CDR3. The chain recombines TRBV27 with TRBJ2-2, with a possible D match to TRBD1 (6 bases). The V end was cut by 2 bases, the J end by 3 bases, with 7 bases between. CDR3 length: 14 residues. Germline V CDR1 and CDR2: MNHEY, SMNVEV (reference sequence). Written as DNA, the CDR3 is TGTGCCAGCAGTTTAAGGGGGTACACCGGGGAGCTGTTTTTT. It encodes CASSLRGYTGELFF.

CDR3 sequence reads: CASSFSGGAAEQFF. The DNA of the CDR3 is TGTGCCAGTAGTTTTAGCGGGGGGGCCGCTGAGCAGTTCTTC. This chain connects TRBV19 to TRBJ2-1, with 11 bases fitting TRBD2. Germline-derived CDR1 and CDR2 are LNHDA and SQIVND (reference sequence). This CDR3 is 14 amino acids long. After removal of 5 bases from V and 9 bases from J, the junction contained 6 bases not matched to a gene.

The CDR3 coding sequence is TGTGCCAGCTCATTAGCGGGTCCTTCCTACAATGAGCAGTTCTTC. The encoded protein is CASSLAGPSYNEQFF. The genes are TRBV18 and TRBJ2-1; the match to TRBD2 covers 7 bases. Per germline, CDR1 KGHSH and CDR2 LQKENI. V shed 5 bases, J shed 1 base, and the junction held 5 bases outside the gene matches. The CDR3 spans 15 residues.

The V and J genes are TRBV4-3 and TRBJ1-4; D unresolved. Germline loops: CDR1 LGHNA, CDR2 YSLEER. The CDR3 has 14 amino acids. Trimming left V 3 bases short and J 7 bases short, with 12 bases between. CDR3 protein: CASSQREGFEKLFF. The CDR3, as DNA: TGCGCCAGCAGCCAGCGAGAGGGTTTTGAAAAACTGTTTTTT.

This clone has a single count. The chain's CDR3 is CASRDRLANYGYTF. CDR3 DNA sequence: TGTGCCAGCAGGGACAGGTTAGCTAACTATGGCTACACCTTC. V is TRBV6-5 and J is TRBJ1-2; 7 bases map to TRBD1. The CDR3 totals 14 residues. Looked up from germline, CDR1 is MNHEY and CDR2 is SVGAGI. Trimming took 6 bases from V and 0 from J; bases not matched to a gene: 4.

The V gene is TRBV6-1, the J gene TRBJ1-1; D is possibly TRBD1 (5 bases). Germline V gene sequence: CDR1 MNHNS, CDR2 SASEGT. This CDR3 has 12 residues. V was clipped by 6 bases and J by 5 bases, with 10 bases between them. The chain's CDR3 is CASRGLPTEAFF. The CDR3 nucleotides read TGTGCCAGCAGGGGACTGCCGACTGAAGCTTTCTTT.

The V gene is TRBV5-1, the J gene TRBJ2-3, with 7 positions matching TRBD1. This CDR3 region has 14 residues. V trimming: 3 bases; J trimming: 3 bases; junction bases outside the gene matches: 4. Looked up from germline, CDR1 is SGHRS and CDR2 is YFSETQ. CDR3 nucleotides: TGCGCCAGCAGCTCGGACAGGAGGACAGATACGCAGTATTTT. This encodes CASSSDRRTDTQYF.

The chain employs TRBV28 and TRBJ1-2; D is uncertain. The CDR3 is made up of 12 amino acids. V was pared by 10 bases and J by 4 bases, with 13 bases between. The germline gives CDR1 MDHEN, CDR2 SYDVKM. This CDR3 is CATQWGVYGYTF. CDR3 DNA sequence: TGTGCCACGCAATGGGGAGTCTATGGCTACACCTTC.

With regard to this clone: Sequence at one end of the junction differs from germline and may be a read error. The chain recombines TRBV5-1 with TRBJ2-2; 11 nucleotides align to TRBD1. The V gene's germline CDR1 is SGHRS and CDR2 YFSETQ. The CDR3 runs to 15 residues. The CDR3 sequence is CASRLGQGEIGELFF. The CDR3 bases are TGCGCCAGCAGGTTGGGACAGGGGGAGATCGGGGAGCTGTTTTTT.

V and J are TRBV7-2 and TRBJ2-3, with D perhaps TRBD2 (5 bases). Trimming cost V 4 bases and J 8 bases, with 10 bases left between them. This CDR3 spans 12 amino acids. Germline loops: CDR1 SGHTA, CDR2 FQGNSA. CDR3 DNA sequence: TGTGCCAGCAGCTCGGACGCGGGTACGCAGTATTTT. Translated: CASSSDAGTQYF.

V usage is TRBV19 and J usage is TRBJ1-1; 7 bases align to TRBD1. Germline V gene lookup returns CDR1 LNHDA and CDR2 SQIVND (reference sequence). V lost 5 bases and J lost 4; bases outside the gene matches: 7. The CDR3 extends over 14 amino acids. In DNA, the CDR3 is TGTGCCAGTAGTCCCGCAGGGGGTGGCACTGAAGCTTTCTTT. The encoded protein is CASSPAGGGTEAFF.

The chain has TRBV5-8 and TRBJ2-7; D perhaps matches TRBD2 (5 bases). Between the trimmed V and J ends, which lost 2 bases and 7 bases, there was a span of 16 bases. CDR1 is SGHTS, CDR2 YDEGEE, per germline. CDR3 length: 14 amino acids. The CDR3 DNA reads TGTGCCAGCAGCTTTGACTATCCCTCTCATGAGCAGTACTTC. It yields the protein CASSFDYPSHEQYF.

The CDR3 bases are TGTGCCAGCTCACAACTAACAGGGGGCGATCAGCCCCAGCATTTT. As protein: CASSQLTGGDQPQHF. The chain has TRBV18 and TRBJ1-5; 9 nucleotides line up with TRBD1. J was trimmed by 5 bases and V by 4 bases; bases with no gene match: 6. The CDR3 is 15 amino acids. The germline V gene has CDR1 KGHSH and CDR2 LQKENI.

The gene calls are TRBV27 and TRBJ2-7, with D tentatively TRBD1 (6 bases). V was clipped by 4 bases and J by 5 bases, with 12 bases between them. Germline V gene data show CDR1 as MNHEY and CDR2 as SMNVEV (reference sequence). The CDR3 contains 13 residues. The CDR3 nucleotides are TGTGCCAGCAGTTCCACGGACAGTCACGAGCAGTACGTC. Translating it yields CASSSTDSHEQYV.

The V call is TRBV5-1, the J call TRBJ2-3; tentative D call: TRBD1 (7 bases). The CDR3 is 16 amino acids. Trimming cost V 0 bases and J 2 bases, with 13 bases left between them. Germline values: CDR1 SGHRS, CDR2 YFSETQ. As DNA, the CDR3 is TGCGCCAGCAGCTTGGGGGGGGACAGCCCCACAGATACGCAGTATTTT. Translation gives CASSLGGDSPTDTQYF.

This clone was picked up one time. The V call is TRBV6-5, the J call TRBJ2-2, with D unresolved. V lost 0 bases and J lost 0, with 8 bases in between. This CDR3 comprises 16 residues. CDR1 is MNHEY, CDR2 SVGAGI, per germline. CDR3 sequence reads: CASSYSFRSNTGELFF. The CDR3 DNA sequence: TGTGCCAGCAGTTACTCGTTCAGATCGAACACCGGGGAGCTGTTTTTT.